This TCR beta chain originates from a study of T cells in localized non-small cell lung cancer. General study findings and limits: The study found T cell clonality highest in uninvolved adjacent lung, above tumor. Among the top 100 tumor clones, a median 57 appeared in adjacent lung.

This CDR3 region has 13 residues. Germline V gene lookup returns CDR1 SGHRS and CDR2 YFSETQ. The V gene lost 0 bases and the J gene lost 2 bases, with 6 bases spanning the gap. Concerning this clone itself: Its antigen is unknown.

Clones were sequenced by immunoSEQ multiplex PCR, and TCRdb holds only the in-frame ones, with some missing. The repertoire has approximately 23,000 clones, around nine tenths of them found once; the top ten carry around 6%. The input for sequencing was PBMCs, taken before any cancer treatment. This TCR derives from a man between 40 and 69 years old with stage II lung adenocarcinoma. The chain has TRBV5-1 and TRBJ2-7; D call uncertain. The CDR3 DNA sequence: TGCGCCAGCAGCTTGGGCAGAACCTACGAGCAGTACTTC. This codes for CASSLGRTYEQYF.